This T cell receptor beta chain was found in a study of T-cell reconstitution after alpha-beta-depleted transplantation in children. Unique molecular identifiers featured in how the TCRbeta library was prepared. TCRdb analysed the PCR reads with MiXCR anew, one entry per CDR3 protein. The repertoire holds 330,000 or so distinct CDR3 sequences, with 10% as singletons. At least ten counts were recorded for this clonotype. The CDR3 covers 13 residues. Germline V gene sequence: CDR1 SQVTM, CDR2 ANQGSEA. V dropped 4 bases and J dropped 7 bases, with 16 bases sitting between them. The genes are TRBV29-1 and TRBJ1-1; D might be TRBD1 (6 bases). The sample here was PBMCs from the stem cell graft donor, taken from the stem cell graft. The sequence derives from a human donor who donated a stem cell graft to a child with acute lymphoblastic leukemia. The CDR3 nucleotides are TGCAGCGTTGCAGGGGAAGGGAGGCTTGAAGCTTTCTTT. Protein: CSVAGEGRLEAFF.